This T cell receptor (beta chain) was found in a study of cytomegalovirus exposure and HLA in healthy donors. Both 60 Vbeta primers and 13 Jbeta primers went into the PCR. The assay was immunoSEQ multiplex PCR, and TCRdb's table has in-frame clones only and misses some. This table holds about 75,000 clones. Germline V gene lookup returns CDR1 MDHEN and CDR2 SYDVKM. V lost 6 bases to trimming and J lost 0 bases; unmatched junction nucleotides: 14. The length of the CDR3 is 19 residues. The specimen sequenced was PBMCs. The rearrangement links TRBV28 to TRBJ1-4; 9 bases fit TRBD1. The TCR was taken from a man between 18 and 35 years old in good health and CMV-seropositive. Here the CDR3 DNA reads TGTGCCAGCAGCAGTTCTCCCCTAACAGGGGGCGCAACTAATGAAAAACTGTTTTTT. Its translation: CASSSSPLTGGATNEKLFF.